This TCR beta chain comes out of a study of early T cells in non-severe SARS-CoV-2 infection. Study in general: Sequencing used unsorted whole-blood bulk RNA, so chains lack pairing.

Unique molecular identifiers were affixed to single, distinct cDNA molecules. MiXCR was run by TCRdb on the 5' RACE reads, yielding one entry per CDR3 protein. The top ten hold approximately 6.3% of the sample, which has tens of thousands of distinct CDR3 sequences, roughly 6.2% seen once. The CDR3 is 12 residues long. V was shortened by 2 bases and J by 8 bases, with 12 bases between the two germline ends. The germline CDR1 and CDR2 sequences are DFQATT and SNEGSKA (reference sequence). This clonotype has ten or more counts. This sequence was found in an adult who was a healthcare worker with PCR-confirmed SARS-CoV-2 infection or an uninfected control (not recorded which). The specimen was whole blood, collected at baseline. This chain joins TRBV20-1 and TRBJ1-1; D call uncertain. CDR3 in DNA: TGCAGTGCTAGAAAAACGGGGATCGAAGCTTTCTTT. Encoded protein: CSARKTGIEAFF.